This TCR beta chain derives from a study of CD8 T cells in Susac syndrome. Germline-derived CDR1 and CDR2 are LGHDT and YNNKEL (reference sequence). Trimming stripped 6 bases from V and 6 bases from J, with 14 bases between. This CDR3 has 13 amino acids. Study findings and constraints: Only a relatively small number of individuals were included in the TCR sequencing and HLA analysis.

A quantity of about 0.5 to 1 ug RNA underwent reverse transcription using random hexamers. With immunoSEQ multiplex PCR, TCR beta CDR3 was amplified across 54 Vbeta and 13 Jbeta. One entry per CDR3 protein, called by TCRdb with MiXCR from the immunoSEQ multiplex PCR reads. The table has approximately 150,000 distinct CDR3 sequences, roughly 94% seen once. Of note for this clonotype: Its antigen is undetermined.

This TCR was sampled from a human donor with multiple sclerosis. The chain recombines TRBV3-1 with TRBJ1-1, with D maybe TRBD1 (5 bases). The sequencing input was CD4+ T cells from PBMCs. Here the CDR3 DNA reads TGTGCCAGCAGAATGAGGGACTCGTCTGAAGCTTTCTTT. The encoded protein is CASRMRDSSEAFF.